These 31 T cell receptor beta chains came from one sample sequenced in a study of glioma-infiltrating T cells. Amplification of TCR alpha and beta CDR3 regions from RNA used iRepertoire nested multiplex PCR. A single record per CDR3 protein comes from TCRdb applying MiXCR to the multiplex PCR reads. There are some 85,000 distinct CDR3 sequences in the sample; under 30% occur only once, and around 7% lies in the top ten. Sequenced sample: glioma tissue, nonneoplastic brain tissue, or PBMCs (not recorded which). The source is a human donor with low-grade glioma or glioblastoma, undergoing nonglioma brain surgery, or in good health (not recorded which).

This clonotype was counted at least ten times. The J gene is TRBJ2-7, the V gene TRBV18; the D call may be TRBD1 or TRBD2 (5 bases each). Germline CDR1 and CDR2: KGHSH and LQKENI. The CDR3 has 15 amino acids. Trimming took 2 bases from V and 2 from J, leaving 13 bases between them. The CDR3 DNA follows: TGTGCCAGCTCACCAACAGGACGGGGCGCCTACGAGCAGTACTTC. Its protein product is CASSPTGRGAYEQYF.

V usage is TRBV19 and J usage is TRBJ1-6; a weak D match, TRBD1 (5 bases). The V end was cut by 4 bases, the J end by 7 bases, with 14 bases between. This CDR3 contains 15 residues. Germline CDR1 is LNHDA and CDR2 is SQIVND (reference sequence). The CDR3 loop is CASSTRQNLNSPLHF. CDR3 DNA sequence: TGTGCCAGTAGTACCCGACAGAACCTCAATTCACCCCTCCACTTT.

The chain employs TRBV19 and TRBJ1-4, with D unclear. The V gene lost 6 bases and the J gene lost 5 bases, with 16 bases spanning the gap. The CDR3 length is 15 residues. Germline loops: CDR1 LNHDA, CDR2 SQIVND (reference sequence). The CDR3 sequence is CASRTDTSSNEKLFF. The CDR3 nucleotides are TGTGCCAGTAGAACAGACACCTCCTCGAATGAAAAACTGTTTTTT.

The sample holds many counts of this clonotype. CDR3 DNA: TGCAGTGCTAGAGAACAGGGTACGAGGGGTCAGCCCCAGCATTTT. Amino acids: CSAREQGTRGQPQHF. The chain couples TRBV20-1 to TRBJ1-5, with D possibly being TRBD1 (6 bases). Germline V gene data show CDR1 as DFQATT and CDR2 as SNEGSKA (reference sequence). The CDR3 covers 15 residues. The V end lost 0 bases, the J end lost 6 bases, and 15 bases lay between the germline ends.

The sample holds one count of this clonotype. This may stem from a read error, because a much larger clone lies one nucleotide away. This sequence joins TRBV6-6 and TRBJ2-6; no clear D gene. The V end was cut by 8 bases, the J end by 0 bases, with 8 bases between. The CDR3 is 14 residues long. CDR1 and CDR2 (germline): MNHNY, SVGAGI (reference sequence). The CDR3 protein is CASCKSSGANVLTF. CDR3 nucleotides: TGTGCCAGCTGCAAGTCCTCTGGGGCCAACGTCCTGACTTTC.

This clonotype was counted at least ten times. The V gene is TRBV18, the J gene TRBJ2-7; D is tentatively TRBD1 or TRBD2 (5 bases each). Trimming stripped 3 bases from V and 0 bases from J, with 9 bases between. CDR3 size: 14 residues. Germline CDR1 and CDR2: KGHSH and LQKENI. The CDR3 here is CASSPPGLSYEQYF. The CDR3, as DNA: TGTGCCAGCTCACCGCCGGGGCTCTCCTACGAGCAGTACTTC.

Comment on this clonotype: In this CDR3 the conserved last residue, phenylalanine or tryptophan, is missing, so a read error is likely. The V call is TRBV7-8, the J call TRBJ2-7; D remains unclear. V was trimmed by 3 bases and J by 4 bases, leaving 10 bases between them. Germline V gene lookup returns CDR1 SGHVS and CDR2 FQNEAQ. The CDR3 has 13 amino acids. CDR3 in DNA: TGTGCCAGCAGCTTTGAGATCCAGTACGAGCAGTACTTA. This encodes CASSFEIQYEQYL.

This clonotype was detected ten times or more. This chain joins TRBV7-2 and TRBJ2-5, with 7 bases matching TRBD1. From germline, CDR1 is SGHTA and CDR2 FQGNSA. Losses at the gene ends were 0 bases for V and 3 bases for J; bases not matched to a gene: 4. The CDR3 runs 15 residues. CDR3 loop: CASSLAGTAKETQYF. CDR3 bases: TGTGCCAGCAGCTTAGCCGGGACAGCAAAAGAGACCCAGTACTTC.

This clonotype was recorded at least ten times. The DNA of the CDR3 is TGTGCCAGCTCACCGAGACTAGCGGGAGCCTCAGATACGCAGTATTTT. It yields the protein CASSPRLAGASDTQYF. The chain couples TRBV18 to TRBJ2-3; 12 bases line up with TRBD2. Germline V gene sequence: CDR1 KGHSH, CDR2 LQKENI. This CDR3 is built from 16 residues. Trimming took 3 bases from V and 4 from J; bases not matched to a gene: 5.

As for this clonotype: A read error may explain this, as a much larger clone is one base away. V and J are TRBV12-3 or TRBV12-4 and TRBJ1-1; TRBD1 is a possible D gene (6 bases). Trimming left V 8 bases short and J 1 base short, with 17 bases between. This CDR3 has 15 amino acids. CDR3 nucleotide sequence: TGTGCCAGCTCAAAGCGGTACAGGGCGAACACTGAAGCTTTCTTT. It encodes CASSKRYRANTEAFF.

This sequence joins TRBV6-6 and TRBJ1-3; D may be TRBD1 (5 bases). This CDR3 has 16 amino acids. The germline V gene has CDR1 MNHNY and CDR2 SVGAGI (reference sequence). The germline V and J ends were trimmed by 4 bases and 1 base, with 14 bases remaining between them. The CDR3: CASSFPGGTSGNTIYF. The CDR3 coding sequence is TGTGCCAGCAGTTTTCCGGGGGGGACTTCTGGAAACACCATATATTTT.

This clonotype was detected many times. The chain combines TRBV6-1 with TRBJ1-5, with 8 bases matching TRBD1. V gave up 6 bases and J gave up 5 bases; unmatched junction bases: 12. There are 16 residues in the CDR3. Germline V CDR1 and CDR2: MNHNS, SASEGT. CDR3 nucleotides: TGTGCCAGCAGACACCAGGGACAGGTCCAGCATCAGCCCCAGCATTTT. It is translated as CASRHQGQVQHQPQHF.

Comment on this clonotype: Just one base apart from a much larger clone, this may be a read error. The rearrangement joins TRBV14 to TRBJ1-1; 7 nucleotides align to TRBD1. The CDR3 has 14 amino acids. Germline CDR1 and CDR2: SGHDN and FVKESK. CDR3 coding DNA: TGTGCCATCAGCCGACAGGGAGGAGGCACTGAAGCTTTCTTT. It encodes CAISRQGGGTEAFF. Combining the CDR3 with reference TRBV14 and TRBJ1-1 gives the whole variable domain EAGVTQFPSHSVIEKGQTVTLRCDPISGHDNLYWYRRVMGKEIKFLLHFVKESKQDESGMPNNRFLAERTGGTYSTLKVQPAELEDSGVYFCAISRQGGGTEAFFGQGTRLTVV.

This clonotype was seen a handful of times. A much larger clonotype is one base distant, so this may be a read error. Here the CDR3 reads CSARVEASVSETQYF. The CDR3, as DNA: TGCAGTGCTAGAGTGGAAGCTAGCGTATCAGAGACCCAGTACTTC. The genes are TRBV20-1 and TRBJ2-5; maybe TRBD2 (6 bases). Germline V gives CDR1 DFQATT, CDR2 SNEGSKA (reference sequence). V lost 1 base and J lost 4, with 16 bases in between. CDR3 length: 15 residues.

This chain connects TRBV2 to TRBJ1-2; D call uncertain. Germline-derived CDR1 and CDR2 are SNHLY and FYNNEI. Trimming took 5 bases from V and 5 from J, leaving 12 bases between them. The CDR3 covers 13 residues. Here the CDR3 DNA reads TGTGCCAGCAGTCTAGGAATAGGGTATGGCTACACCTTC. It is translated as CASSLGIGYGYTF.

The chain is built from TRBV2 and TRBJ2-5; D possibly matches TRBD1 or TRBD2 (5 bases each). Germline V gene lookup returns CDR1 SNHLY and CDR2 FYNNEI. The length of the CDR3 is 15 residues. The V end lost 5 bases, the J end lost 1 base, and 14 bases lay between the germline ends. CDR3 DNA sequence: TGTGCCAGCAGTTTTCAGGGACCCCCCCAAGAGACCCAGTACTTC. Its translation is CASSFQGPPQETQYF.

The genes are TRBV30 and TRBJ1-1, with D hard to call. CDR3 length: 13 amino acids. V was pared by 5 bases and J by 5 bases, with 15 bases between. Germline values: CDR1 GTSNPN, CDR2 SVGIG (reference sequence). The CDR3 DNA sequence: TGTGCCTGGGGTGCGGGAGGTGATACTGAAGCTTTCTTT. Its translation: CAWGAGGDTEAFF.

At least ten counts were recorded for this clonotype. The rearrangement links TRBV7-7 to TRBJ2-5; possible D gene TRBD1, 5 bases. The V end was cut by 3 bases, the J end by 3 bases, with 8 bases between. Germline CDR1 and CDR2: SSHAT and FNYEAQ (reference sequence). This CDR3 has 13 amino acids. The CDR3: CASSFGQEETQYF. In DNA, the CDR3 is TGTGCCAGCAGCTTTGGACAAGAAGAGACCCAGTACTTC.

This chain joins TRBV20-1 and TRBJ2-3; 8 positions agree with TRBD2. The length of the CDR3 is 14 residues. In germline, CDR1 is DFQATT, CDR2 SNEGSKA (reference sequence). After removal of 5 bases from V and 0 bases from J, the junction contained 4 bases not matched to a gene. The CDR3 sequence is CSAGLAGSTDTQYF. The CDR3 coding sequence is TGCAGTGCTGGGCTAGCGGGTAGCACAGATACGCAGTATTTT.

This rearrangement joins TRBV20-1 to TRBJ2-1; 8 bases are shared with TRBD2. The CDR3 runs to 13 residues. J gave up 6 bases and V 4 bases, and 5 bases lay outside the gene matches. The germline V gene has CDR1 DFQATT and CDR2 SNEGSKA (reference sequence). The CDR3 sequence: CSATLAGTNEQFF. The CDR3 nucleotides are TGCAGTGCTACTCTAGCGGGCACCAATGAGCAGTTCTTC.

In the case of this clonotype: In this CDR3 the conserved last residue, phenylalanine or tryptophan, is missing, so a read error is likely. The chain carries TRBV6-1 and TRBJ1-1; TRBD1 matches at 8 bases. The CDR3 is 16 amino acids. CDR1 and CDR2 (germline): MNHNS, SASEGT. CDR3 sequence reads: CASSIGQGYRGTEAFL. The CDR3 DNA reads TGTGCCAGCAGTATAGGACAGGGCTACCGGGGCACTGAGGCTTTCCTT.

The chain has TRBV5-4 and TRBJ1-2; a possible D gene is TRBD1 (5 bases). Germline CDR1 is SGHNT and CDR2 is YYREEE (reference sequence). V lost 0 bases and J lost 8, with 14 bases in between. The CDR3 consists of 14 residues. The CDR3 nucleotides are TGTGCCAGCAGCTTGGGCGGGACTGGGAAAGGCTACACCTTC. Translating gives CASSLGGTGKGYTF.

On this clonotype itself: This could be a read error, since a much larger clone is one nucleotide away. The rearrangement joins TRBV27 to TRBJ2-1; unclear D gene. CDR1 and CDR2 (germline): MNHEY, SMNVEV (reference sequence). The length of the CDR3 is 13 residues. The CDR3 region has the DNA TGTGCCGGCAGTTTCTCAGCGTACAATGAGCAGTTCTTC. As protein: CAGSFSAYNEQFF.

V gene TRBV3-1 combines with J gene TRBJ2-5, with TRBD2 matching over 10 bases. Germline loops: CDR1 LGHDT, CDR2 YNNKEL (reference sequence). The CDR3 has 18 residues. The ends lost 0 bases at V and 7 bases at J; junction bases unmatched: 14. The CDR3 DNA reads TGTGCCAGCAGCCAAGATAGAAGGGGACTAGCGTCGCTCGGGACCCAGTACTTC. Protein: CASSQDRRGLASLGTQYF.

This clonotype was recorded many times. V and J are TRBV24-1 and TRBJ1-2, with TRBD1 as a possible D gene (5 bases). Germline CDR1 KGHDR, CDR2 SFDVKD. The CDR3 has 14 residues. Trimming left V 10 bases short and J 0 bases short, with 14 bases between. CDR3 sequence reads: CATTRQRTNYGYTF. DNA for the CDR3: TGTGCCACTACCCGACAGCGGACTAACTATGGCTACACCTTC.

This clonotype was counted many times. DNA for the CDR3: TGTGCCAGCAGCTTGGCGGGGGCAGAGACCCAGTACTTC. This gives the protein CASSLAGAETQYF. The gene calls are TRBV5-4 and TRBJ2-5; D is possibly TRBD1 or TRBD2 (6 bases each). The CDR3 extends over 13 amino acids. In germline, CDR1 is SGHNT, CDR2 YYREEE (reference sequence). V was clipped by 0 bases and J by 4 bases, with 7 bases between them.

Many counts were recorded for this clonotype. The rearrangement links TRBV5-1 to TRBJ1-5; tentative D call: TRBD1 (6 bases). There are 17 residues in the CDR3. Germline CDR1 reads SGHRS; CDR2 reads YFSETQ. Trimming took off 0 bases at V and 0 bases at J, with 13 bases between the two ends. CDR3 amino acids: CASSLGTAGGSNQPQHF. The DNA of the CDR3 is TGCGCCAGCAGCTTGGGGACAGCGGGGGGTAGCAATCAGCCCCAGCATTTT.

This clonotype was seen many times. The chain links TRBV18 to TRBJ2-7; a weak D match, TRBD1 (6 bases). The CDR3 is made up of 14 amino acids. V lost 3 bases to trimming and J lost 4 bases, with 13 bases between them. Germline CDR1 reads KGHSH; CDR2 reads LQKENI. The CDR3 here is CASSPDRAMYEQYF. CDR3 sequence (DNA): TGTGCCAGCTCACCGGACAGAGCTATGTACGAGCAGTACTTC.

The sample holds many counts of this clonotype. This chain uses TRBV20-1 with TRBJ2-1, with 8 bases identical to TRBD2. J was trimmed by 3 bases and V by 0 bases; bases with no gene match: 7. The CDR3 has 16 residues. Germline lookup yields CDR1 DFQATT and CDR2 SNEGSKA (reference sequence). The CDR3 sequence is CSARDPGGENYNEQFF. The CDR3 DNA reads TGCAGTGCTAGAGACCCGGGGGGGGAAAACTACAATGAGCAGTTCTTC.

This clonotype appeared once. A read error is possible here, since a much larger clone lies one base away. This CDR3 is missing its conserved last phenylalanine or tryptophan, likely due to a read error. The chain recombines TRBV6-1 with TRBJ1-1; TRBD1 might be the D (5 bases). CDR1 and CDR2 from the germline V gene are MNHNS and SASEGT. The CDR3 runs 13 residues. Deletions cut 6 bases from V and 1 base from J, with 9 bases between. The CDR3 sequence is CASSRGGNTEAFI. In DNA form, the CDR3 reads TGTGCCAGCAGCCGTGGGGGGAACACTGAAGCTTTCATT.

A word on this clonotype: A read error may explain this, as a much larger clone is one base away. Since the CDR3 does not end with the conserved phenylalanine or tryptophan, this likely comes from a read error. The V call is TRBV12-3 or TRBV12-4, the J call TRBJ1-1; 9 bases fit TRBD1. The junction had 9 bases not matched to a gene; V was cut back by 5 bases and J by 11 bases. The CDR3 spans 13 residues. For the CDR3, the DNA is TGTGCCAGCAGTCCCAACAGGGGGCGGTTTGCTTTCTCT. Translating gives CASSPNRGRFAFS.